The 20 T cell receptor beta chains reported below all come from one sample, sequenced in a study of OX40 agonist ivuxolimab in advanced cancers. Measured with immunoSEQ multiplex PCR; TCRdb has only the in-frame clones, and not every one. The profile covers under 55,000 clones, with 86% appearing a single time and under 8.5% taken by the ten largest. The sequenced sample was CD4+ or CD8+ T cells sorted from blood, obtained in a trial of the OX40 agonist ivuxolimab. These receptors originate from an adult with an advanced solid tumor such as melanoma, head and neck, liver or kidney cancer.

The chain has TRBV5-1 and TRBJ2-5; D is uncertain. The CDR3 has 14 residues. V lost 4 bases and J lost 4, with 14 bases in between. From germline, CDR1 is SGHRS and CDR2 YFSETQ. The CDR3 nucleotides read TGCGCCAGCAGCACGTCCGGCCGCGCAGAGACCCAGTACTTC. Amino acid sequence: CASSTSGRAETQYF.

As concerns this clone: The sample has other DNA sequences that encode this CDR3 too. The chain links TRBV5-1 to TRBJ2-5; a weak D match, TRBD1 (5 bases). The CDR3 has 15 residues. V lost 0 bases to trimming and J lost 2 bases, with 11 bases between them. Per germline, CDR1 SGHRS and CDR2 YFSETQ. CDR3 DNA: TGCGCCAGCAGCTTGGAGGGGCAGGGTCAAGAGACCCAGTACTTC. Protein: CASSLEGQGQETQYF.

This clone has just a few counts. This chain joins TRBV2 and TRBJ1-6, with unresolved D. The V end lost 8 bases, the J end lost 7 bases, and 18 bases lay between the germline ends. The CDR3 sequence is 15 residues long. Germline V gene data show CDR1 as SNHLY and CDR2 as FYNNEI. In DNA, the CDR3 is TGTGCCAGCTTCCGGAGCCGGGTCCGAAATTCACCCCTCCACTTT. Residues: CASFRSRVRNSPLHF.

This chain joins TRBV27 and TRBJ2-7, with 8 bases fitting TRBD1. There are 17 residues in the CDR3. J was trimmed by 7 bases and V by 2 bases; bases with no gene match: 16. CDR1 and CDR2 (germline): MNHEY, SMNVEV (reference sequence). The CDR3 DNA sequence: TGTGCCAGCAGTTTACGAGCCCGGGGCAGGGGGCTATGGGAGCAGTACTTC. This encodes CASSLRARGRGLWEQYF.

On this clone itself: A read error may account for a junction end that differs from germline. This chain connects TRBV7-9 to TRBJ1-2, with D unresolved. The CDR3 extends over 12 amino acids. Germline V gene data show CDR1 as SEHNR and CDR2 as FQNEAQ (reference sequence). CDR3: CVSTSESSGYTF. CDR3 in DNA: TGTGTCAGCACTTCCGAATCGAGTGGCTACACCTTC.

This clone has just one count. Germline and junction disagree at one end, which may indicate a read error. The chain combines TRBV25-1 with TRBJ1-1; 8 bases are a match to TRBD1. The germline CDR1 and CDR2 sequences are MGHDK and SYGVNS. This CDR3 has 14 amino acids. CDR3 nucleotides: TGTGCCGGCAGTTGGACAGGGATGAACACTGAAGCTTTCTTT. Protein: CAGSWTGMNTEAFF.

The V call is TRBV30, the J call TRBJ2-7; 7 bases are a match to TRBD2. Trimming cost V 4 bases and J 2 bases; bases outside gene matches: 8. CDR3 length: 14 residues. Germline assignment: CDR1 GTSNPN and CDR2 SVGIG (reference sequence). The CDR3 bases are TGTGCCTGGACCCCACCGGGGGGACCCTACGAGCAGTACTTC. Protein: CAWTPPGGPYEQYF.

This sequence joins TRBV30 and TRBJ1-4, with 8 bases identical to TRBD1. CDR1 and CDR2 (germline): GTSNPN, SVGIG (reference sequence). The CDR3 extends over 13 amino acids. Trimming cost V 4 bases and J 5 bases; bases outside gene matches: 3. The CDR3 DNA sequence: TGTGCCTGGACCACAGGGGGGAATGAAAAACTGTTTTTT. This encodes CAWTTGGNEKLFF.

Only one count was recorded for this clone. The chain combines TRBV29-1 with TRBJ2-7; TRBD1 matches at 9 bases. J was trimmed by 2 bases and V by 5 bases; bases with no gene match: 4. The CDR3 extends over 13 amino acids. Germline CDR1 SQVTM, CDR2 ANQGSEA. CDR3 region: CSVPTGGTYEQYF. The CDR3 DNA reads TGCAGCGTTCCGACAGGGGGTACCTACGAGCAGTACTTC.

This chain uses TRBV2 with TRBJ1-3, with D hard to call. The CDR3 length is 12 residues. Germline V lookup: CDR1 SNHLY, CDR2 FYNNEI. V dropped 7 bases and J dropped 7 bases, with 11 bases sitting between them. CDR3 in DNA: TGTGCCAGCACGCAGGAGGCGAACACCATATATTTT. Amino acids: CASTQEANTIYF.

The chain uses TRBV7-9 and TRBJ1-1, with a tentative D call TRBD1 (5 bases). Per the germline V gene, CDR1 is SEHNR and CDR2 is FQNEAQ (reference sequence). Trimming stripped 8 bases from V and 3 bases from J, with 13 bases between. CDR3 size: 13 residues. The CDR3 protein is CASGTEGHTEAFF. CDR3 bases: TGTGCCAGCGGCACCGAGGGGCACACTGAAGCTTTCTTT.

The J gene is TRBJ2-3, the V gene TRBV30, with D perhaps TRBD2 (6 bases). This CDR3 is 16 amino acids long. Germline assignment: CDR1 GTSNPN and CDR2 SVGIG (reference sequence). V was shortened by 2 bases and J by 0 bases, with 15 bases between the two germline ends. This CDR3 reads CAWSFLAGSSTDTQYF. CDR3 sequence (DNA): TGTGCCTGGAGTTTTCTGGCGGGGAGTAGCACAGATACGCAGTATTTT. The entire variable domain, with the rest obtained from reference TRBV30 and TRBJ2-3, is as follows: SQTIHQWPATLVQPVGSPLSLECTVEGTSNPNLYWYRQAAGRGLQLLFYSVGIGQISSEVPQNLSASRPQDRQFILSSKKLLLSDSGFYLCAWSFLAGSSTDTQYFGPGTRLTVL.

J is TRBJ1-2 and V is TRBV10-3; no clear D. Germline CDR1 is ENHRY and CDR2 is SYGVKD. This CDR3 contains 14 residues. V lost 0 bases to trimming and J lost 4 bases, with 9 bases between them. CDR3 region: CAISESTGSYGYTF. CDR3 sequence (DNA): TGTGCCATCAGTGAGTCGACGGGATCCTATGGCTACACCTTC.

The V and J genes are TRBV5-5 and TRBJ1-2, with 8 bases lining up with TRBD1. CDR1 is SGHKS, CDR2 YYEKEE, per germline (reference sequence). The V gene end was trimmed by 3 bases and the J gene end by 2 bases; junction bases not matched to a gene: 0. The CDR3 covers 13 residues. The CDR3 nucleotides read TGTGCCAGCAGCTCAGGGGGCAACTATGGCTACACCTTC. Translating it yields CASSSGGNYGYTF.

This chain connects TRBV5-1 to TRBJ1-1; a weak D match, TRBD1 (5 bases). V lost 3 bases, J lost 1 base, and 10 bases lay in between. The CDR3 totals 14 residues. CDR1 and CDR2 (germline): SGHRS, YFSETQ. CDR3 nucleotide sequence: TGCGCCAGCAGCTGGACACCTTGGAACACTGAAGCTTTCTTT. It specifies CASSWTPWNTEAFF.

This chain connects TRBV30 to TRBJ2-7; tentative D call: TRBD2 (6 bases). Trimming cost V 5 bases and J 9 bases, with 11 bases left between them. In germline, CDR1 is GTSNPN, CDR2 SVGIG (reference sequence). This CDR3 region has 10 residues. Written as DNA, the CDR3 is TGTGCCTGGGGGACTTCTACGCAGTACTTC. It yields the protein CAWGTSTQYF.

The chain carries TRBV7-6 and TRBJ2-5; D perhaps matches TRBD2 (6 bases). Germline V gene lookup returns CDR1 SGHVS and CDR2 FNYEAQ. The CDR3 has 13 amino acids. Trimming left V 1 base short and J 5 bases short, with 8 bases between. CDR3 DNA sequence: TGTGCCAGCAGCTTAGTGGGGGGTGAGACCCAGTACTTC. This sequence encodes CASSLVGGETQYF.

The chain employs TRBV7-9 and TRBJ2-7, with D uncertain. Between the trimmed V and J ends, which lost 0 bases and 7 bases, there was a span of 7 bases. Germline CDR1 and CDR2: SEHNR and FQNEAQ (reference sequence). The CDR3 is 12 residues long. The CDR3 DNA reads TGTGCCAGCAGCTTAGCGCTGGGGGAGCAGTACTTC. It specifies CASSLALGEQYF.

The chain has TRBV18 and TRBJ1-6; D remains ambiguous. The V end was cut by 3 bases, the J end by 8 bases, with 11 bases between. The CDR3 is 14 amino acids. Germline V lookup: CDR1 KGHSH, CDR2 LQKENI. The CDR3 loop is CASSPRAGDSPLHF. For the CDR3, the DNA is TGTGCCAGCTCACCCCGGGCTGGAGATTCACCCCTCCACTTT.

This clone was observed a few times. The gene calls are TRBV4-1 and TRBJ1-1; D gene unclear. This CDR3 is built from 14 residues. Trimming removed 4 bases at V and 10 bases at J, with 19 bases between. CDR1 is MGHRA and CDR2 is YSYEKL in the germline V gene. The DNA for the CDR3 is TGCGCCAGCAGCCCCACGACTGGGAAGGAGCGAGCTTTCTTT. Amino acids: CASSPTTGKERAFF.